The 20 T cell receptor beta chains in this list originate from one sample, sequenced in a study of cytomegalovirus exposure and HLA in healthy donors. TCRdb's table, derived via immunoSEQ multiplex PCR, lists solely in-frame clones and lacks some. This repertoire shows 150,000 to 200,000 clones, approximately 90% found once; its top ten account for roughly 1.5%. What was sequenced was PBMCs. Receptors were obtained from a woman aged 25-40 years in good health and CMV-seronegative.

This clone appeared once. The V call is TRBV19, the J call TRBJ2-3; tentative D call: TRBD1 (7 bases). Germline-derived CDR1 and CDR2 are LNHDA and SQIVND (reference sequence). V was clipped by 7 bases and J by 5 bases, with 16 bases between them. This CDR3 is 14 amino acids long. The DNA for the CDR3 is TGTGCCAGTACCCTCGGAGGGGGCGAAGATACGCAGTATTTT. It yields the protein CASTLGGGEDTQYF.

V gene TRBV19 combines with J gene TRBJ1-2; 8 nucleotides match TRBD1. This CDR3 is 15 amino acids long. The J segment lost 6 bases and the V segment lost 4 bases, leaving 10 bases of the junction unmatched. Looked up from germline, CDR1 is LNHDA and CDR2 is SQIVND (reference sequence). DNA for the CDR3: TGTGCCAGTAGTAGAGGGACAGGCCTTGGGCATGGCTACACCTTC. Protein sequence: CASSRGTGLGHGYTF.

The V gene is TRBV4-1, the J gene TRBJ2-7, with TRBD2 identical over 8 bases. V dropped 4 bases and J dropped 3; count of bases not matched to a gene: 8. The CDR3 sequence is 15 residues long. The germline V gene encodes CDR1 MGHRA and CDR2 YSYEKL. The CDR3 DNA is TGCGCCAGCAGCCCTGTCCGGGGGGGAGTCTACGAGCAGTACTTC. The encoded protein is CASSPVRGGVYEQYF.

The chain has TRBV4-1 and TRBJ1-4, with 9 bases identical to TRBD1. V shed 3 bases, J shed 9 bases, and the junction held 11 bases outside the gene matches. Germline V gene sequence: CDR1 MGHRA, CDR2 YSYEKL. The CDR3 runs 16 residues. CDR3: CASSHGPGTGLQKLFF. CDR3 in DNA: TGCGCCAGCAGCCATGGCCCCGGGACAGGGCTGCAAAAACTGTTTTTT.

This clone appeared once. The V and J genes are TRBV27 and TRBJ2-1, with 13 bases aligning to TRBD2. The CDR3 extends over 15 amino acids. CDR1 and CDR2 (germline): MNHEY, SMNVEV (reference sequence). After removal of 6 bases from V and 6 bases from J, the junction contained 5 bases not matched to a gene. The CDR3 loop is CASRSRTSGGNEQFF. The CDR3, as DNA: TGTGCCAGCAGATCACGGACTAGCGGGGGCAATGAGCAGTTCTTC.

The chain links TRBV7-2 to TRBJ1-1; TRBD1 matches 8 bases. This CDR3 is 14 amino acids long. Germline assignment: CDR1 SGHTA and CDR2 FQGNSA. With 6 bases clipped from V and 1 base from J, the junction kept 4 bases outside the gene matches. The CDR3 loop reads CASRLDRGNTEAFF. In DNA form, the CDR3 reads TGTGCCAGCAGACTCGACAGGGGGAACACTGAAGCTTTCTTT.

This clone appeared a few times. This chain joins TRBV6-5 and TRBJ1-2; D is unresolved. V lost 0 bases and J lost 8, with 13 bases in between. The CDR3 totals 14 residues. The germline V gene has CDR1 MNHEY and CDR2 SVGAGI. CDR3 sequence: CASSYSTTIRGYTF. CDR3 nucleotide sequence: TGTGCCAGCAGTTACTCGACGACAATCAGAGGCTACACCTTC.

The gene calls are TRBV28 and TRBJ1-4, with 8 positions matching TRBD1. CDR3 length: 14 residues. Germline trimming cut 3 bases from V and 10 bases from J; bases unmatched to any gene: 7. Looked up from germline, CDR1 is MDHEN and CDR2 is SYDVKM. The CDR3 sequence: CASSFQGATGKLFF. The CDR3 DNA reads as TGTGCCAGCAGTTTCCAGGGGGCCACTGGAAAACTGTTTTTT.

This clone was found once. CDR3 residues: CASSHPGGPGTGELFF. In DNA, the CDR3 is TGTGCCAGCAGCCACCCGGGGGGGCCGGGCACCGGGGAGCTGTTTTTT. The J gene is TRBJ2-2, the V gene TRBV4-2; 8 nucleotides align to TRBD2. This CDR3 has 16 amino acids. J gave up 4 bases and V 3 bases, and 7 bases lay outside the gene matches. Germline lookup yields CDR1 LGHNA and CDR2 YNFKEQ.

The rearrangement joins TRBV5-1 to TRBJ1-1; the match to TRBD1 covers 9 bases. V was pared by 4 bases and J by 11 bases, with 12 bases of the junction left unmatched. CDR3 length: 14 amino acids. The germline V gene encodes CDR1 SGHRS and CDR2 YFSETQ. CDR3 DNA sequence: TGCGCCAGCAGCCAGGAGGGGACAGGGTCAACTGCTTTCTTT. Translating it yields CASSQEGTGSTAFF.

V and J are TRBV14 and TRBJ1-1, with D maybe TRBD1 (5 bases). The CDR3 spans 12 residues. V lost 2 bases, J lost 6 bases, and 7 bases lay in between. The germline V gene encodes CDR1 SGHDN and CDR2 FVKESK. Here the CDR3 DNA reads TGTGCCAGCAGCCAATCGACAGCTGAAGCTTTCTTT. It codes for CASSQSTAEAFF.

The J gene is TRBJ2-1, the V gene TRBV27, with 8 bases aligning to TRBD2. CDR1 and CDR2 from the germline V gene are MNHEY and SMNVEV (reference sequence). CDR3 size: 16 residues. V trimming: 1 base; J trimming: 0 bases; junction bases outside the gene matches: 2. The CDR3 here is CASSLWSGGSYNEQFF. As DNA, the CDR3 is TGTGCCAGCAGTTTATGGAGCGGGGGCTCCTACAATGAGCAGTTCTTC.

J is TRBJ2-7 and V is TRBV7-6, with 9 bases aligning to TRBD1. The germline V gene encodes CDR1 SGHVS and CDR2 FNYEAQ. The CDR3 consists of 15 residues. V shed 5 bases and J 1 base; nucleotides not matched to a gene: 6. Here the CDR3 DNA reads TGTGCCAGCAGCCCCGAGGGGACAGGGTCCTACGAGCAGTACTTC. As protein: CASSPEGTGSYEQYF.

The V gene is TRBV7-9, the J gene TRBJ1-1; 7 bases align to TRBD1. The V gene end was trimmed by 5 bases and the J gene end by 6 bases; junction bases not matched to a gene: 6. This CDR3 spans 13 amino acids. Germline lookup yields CDR1 SEHNR and CDR2 FQNEAQ (reference sequence). DNA for the CDR3: TGTGCCAGCAGCCCCCCCAGGGGGGCTGAAGCTTTCTTT. Encoded protein: CASSPPRGAEAFF.

The genes are TRBV27 and TRBJ2-2; the match to TRBD2 covers 8 bases. Trimming took 6 bases from V and 1 from J; bases not matched to a gene: 10. Germline lookup yields CDR1 MNHEY and CDR2 SMNVEV (reference sequence). The CDR3 runs 17 residues. The CDR3 sequence: CASRTMYSGVNTGELFF. The CDR3 bases are TGTGCCAGCAGGACGATGTATAGCGGGGTGAACACCGGGGAGCTGTTTTTT.

The chain recombines TRBV19 with TRBJ1-5; TRBD1 might be the D (6 bases). V lost 5 bases to trimming and J lost 4 bases, with 9 bases between them. This CDR3 comprises 13 residues. In germline, CDR1 is LNHDA, CDR2 SQIVND (reference sequence). The CDR3 DNA reads TGTGCCAGTAGTCCCCAGGGGAATCAGCCCCAGCATTTT. Its translation: CASSPQGNQPQHF.

V gene TRBV9 combines with J gene TRBJ2-3; 9 bases map to TRBD2. The CDR3 is 15 residues long. V trimming: 4 bases; J trimming: 4 bases; junction bases outside the gene matches: 7. Per the germline V gene, CDR1 is SGDLS and CDR2 is YYNGEE. CDR3 coding DNA: TGTGCCAGCAGCACGCGGGGGGGCCCGGCAGATACGCAGTATTTT. This encodes CASSTRGGPADTQYF.

The rearrangement links TRBV6-5 to TRBJ1-4; perhaps TRBD1 as D (6 bases). The germline V and J ends were trimmed by 7 bases and 7 bases, with 16 bases remaining between them. The CDR3 is 14 amino acids. Germline loops: CDR1 MNHEY, CDR2 SVGAGI. The CDR3 bases are TGTGCCAGCATGGGAGGGGGATATCGTGAAAAACTGTTTTTT. Translated: CASMGGGYREKLFF.

The J gene is TRBJ2-7, the V gene TRBV4-1; 8 nucleotides agree with TRBD1. Germline lookup yields CDR1 MGHRA and CDR2 YSYEKL. Trimming cost V 0 bases and J 4 bases; bases outside gene matches: 5. This CDR3 region has 15 residues. CDR3 amino acids: CASSQEGTGFYEQYF. The CDR3 region has the DNA TGCGCCAGCAGCCAAGAGGGGACAGGATTTTACGAGCAGTACTTC.

This clone was counted a few times. The J gene is TRBJ1-6, the V gene TRBV2; D is unresolved. There are 15 residues in the CDR3. The germline V gene has CDR1 SNHLY and CDR2 FYNNEI. V was trimmed by 8 bases and J by 7 bases, leaving 18 bases between them. This chain's CDR3 is CASENGPGSNSPLHF. The CDR3 DNA reads as TGTGCCAGCGAGAATGGCCCGGGGTCGAATTCACCCCTCCACTTT.